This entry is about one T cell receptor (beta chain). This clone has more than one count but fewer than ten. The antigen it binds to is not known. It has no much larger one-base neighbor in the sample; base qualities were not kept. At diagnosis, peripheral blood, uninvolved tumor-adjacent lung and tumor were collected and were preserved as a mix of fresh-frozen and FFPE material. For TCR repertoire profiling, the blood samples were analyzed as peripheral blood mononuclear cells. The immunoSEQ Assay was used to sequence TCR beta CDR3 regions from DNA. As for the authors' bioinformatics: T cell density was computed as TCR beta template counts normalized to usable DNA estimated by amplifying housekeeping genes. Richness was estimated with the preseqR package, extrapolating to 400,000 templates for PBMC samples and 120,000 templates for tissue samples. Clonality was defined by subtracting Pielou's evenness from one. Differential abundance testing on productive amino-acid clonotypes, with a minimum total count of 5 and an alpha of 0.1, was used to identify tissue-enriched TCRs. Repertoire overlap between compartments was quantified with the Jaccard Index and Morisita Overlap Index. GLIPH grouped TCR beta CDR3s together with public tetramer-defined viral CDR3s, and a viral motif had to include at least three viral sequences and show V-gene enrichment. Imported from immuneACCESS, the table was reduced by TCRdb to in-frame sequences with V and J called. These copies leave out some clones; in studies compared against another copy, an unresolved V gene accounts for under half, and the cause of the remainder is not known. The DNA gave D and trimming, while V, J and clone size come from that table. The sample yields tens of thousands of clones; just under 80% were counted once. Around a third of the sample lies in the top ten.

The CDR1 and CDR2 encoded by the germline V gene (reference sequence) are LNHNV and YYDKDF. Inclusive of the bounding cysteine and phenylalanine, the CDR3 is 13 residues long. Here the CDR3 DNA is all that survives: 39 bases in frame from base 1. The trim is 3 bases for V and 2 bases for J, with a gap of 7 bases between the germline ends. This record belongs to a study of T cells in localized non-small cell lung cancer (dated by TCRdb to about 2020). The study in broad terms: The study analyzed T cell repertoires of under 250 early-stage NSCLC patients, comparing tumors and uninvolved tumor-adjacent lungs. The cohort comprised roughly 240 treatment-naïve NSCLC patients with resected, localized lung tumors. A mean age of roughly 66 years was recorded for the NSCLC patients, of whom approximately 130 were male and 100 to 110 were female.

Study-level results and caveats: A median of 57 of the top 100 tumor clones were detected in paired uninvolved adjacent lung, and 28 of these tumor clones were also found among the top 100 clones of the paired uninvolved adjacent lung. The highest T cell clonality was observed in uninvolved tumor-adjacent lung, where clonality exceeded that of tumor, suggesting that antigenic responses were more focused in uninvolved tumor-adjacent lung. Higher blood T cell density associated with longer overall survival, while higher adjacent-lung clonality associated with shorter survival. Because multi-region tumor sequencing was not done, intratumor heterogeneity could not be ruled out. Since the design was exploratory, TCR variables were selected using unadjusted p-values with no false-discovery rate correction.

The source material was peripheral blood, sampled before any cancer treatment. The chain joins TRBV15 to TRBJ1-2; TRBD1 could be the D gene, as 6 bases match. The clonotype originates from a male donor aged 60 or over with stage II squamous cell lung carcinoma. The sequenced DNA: TGTGCCACCAGCAGGGACAGCAACTATGGCTACACCTTC. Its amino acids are CATSRDSNYGYTF.